A selection of T cell receptor beta chains follows, all from one sample in a study of shared clonotypes between healthy human individuals. TCRdb keeps only in-frame clones here, not all; method: immunoSEQ multiplex PCR. The sample consists of about 2.1 million clones, roughly 95% of them appearing once. Sequenced material: naive CD8+ T cells from PBMCs. Every receptor here comes from a man between 18 and 35 years old in good health. Some clones in this sample may be carry-over from other donors' samples. CDR3s include the opening cysteine and the closing phenylalanine or tryptophan. D genes are given only for firm matches. Not all rows give a size; the values are once, few, many and, for expanded clones, a class.

TRBV6-6,-,TRBD2,TRBJ2-5,CASSYGAGGRETQYF,TGTGCCAGCAGTTACGGAGCGGGAGGAAGGGAGACCCAGTACTTC
TRBV19,-,TRBD1,TRBJ2-4,CASVTLIQGNGNIQYF,TGTGCCAGTGTTACCCTTATACAGGGGAACGGGAACATTCAGTACTTC
TRBV12-5,-,-,TRBJ1-1,CASGPSTVKNTEAFF,TGTGCTAGTGGTCCCTCGACAGTAAAAAACACTGAAGCTTTCTTT
TRBV6-1,-,TRBD2,TRBJ2-7,CASRGGLAGGYEQYF,TGTGCCAGCAGGGGGGGACTAGCGGGAGGCTATGAGCAGTACTTC
TRBV27,-,TRBD1,TRBJ1-5,CASSWTGGGQPQHF,TGTGCCAGCAGTTGGACAGGGGGCGGTCAGCCCCAGCATTTT
TRBV4-1,-,TRBD2,TRBJ2-1,CASSLGTSGYRNEQFF,TGCGCCAGCAGCCTGGGGACTAGCGGGTACAGGAATGAGCAGTTCTTC
TRBV15,-,TRBD1,TRBJ1-2,CATSRVGQGAQNYGYTF,TGTGCCACCAGCAGAGTGGGACAGGGGGCTCAGAACTATGGCTACACCTTC
TRBV7-9,-,TRBD2,TRBJ2-1,CASMTSVYNEQFF,TGTGCCAGCATGACTAGCGTTTACAATGAGCAGTTCTTC
TRBV28,-,-,TRBJ1-5,CASSSSVRQQVNQPQHF,TGTGCCAGCAGCTCGAGTGTTCGACAGCAAGTCAATCAGCCCCAGCATTTT
TRBV9,-,TRBD2,TRBJ2-7,CASSGISNSGRTYEQYF,TGTGCCAGCAGCGGGATCTCGAATAGCGGGAGGACCTACGAGCAGTACTTC
TRBV9,-,TRBD2,TRBJ2-5,CASSVLAGQETQYF,TGTGCCAGCAGCGTACTAGCGGGACAAGAGACCCAGTACTTC
TRBV6-6,-,-,TRBJ2-7,CASSYKQMFFYEQYF,TGTGCCAGCAGTTACAAACAGATGTTCTTCTACGAGCAGTACTTC
TRBV30,-,-,TRBJ2-3,CAFRALGTDTQYF,TGTGCCTTCCGTGCCTTAGGCACAGATACGCAGTATTTT
TRBV28,-,-,TRBJ2-1,CASSLTQNNEQFF,TGTGCCAGCAGTTTGACGCAGAACAATGAGCAGTTCTTC
TRBV25-1,once,TRBD2,TRBJ2-7,CASSLSGWYEQYF,TGTGCCAGCAGTCTTAGCGGGTGGTACGAGCAGTACTTC
TRBV5-6,-,-,TRBJ2-7,CASSPFGGGFYEQYF,TGTGCCAGCAGCCCATTCGGGGGCGGTTTCTACGAGCAGTACTTC
TRBV4-3,-,TRBD1,TRBJ2-7,CASSQDRGTGVFGQYF,TGCGCCAGCAGCCAAGATCGCGGGACAGGGGTGTTCGGGCAGTACTTC
TRBV11-2,-,-,TRBJ2-7,CASSPGPSYEQYF,TGTGCCAGCAGCCCGGGCCCCTCCTACGAGCAGTACTTC
TRBV27,-,TRBD2,TRBJ2-3,CASSPLLNLKAGVGTDTQYF,TGTGCCAGCAGTCCGCTACTAAACCTCAAAGCGGGAGTGGGAACAGATACGCAGTATTTT
TRBV5-6,-,-,TRBJ1-5,CASSFAGYNQPQHF,TGTGCCAGCAGCTTCGCAGGGTACAATCAGCCCCAGCATTTT
TRBV5-1,-,-,TRBJ1-1,CASSLGHTEAFF,TGCGCCAGCAGCTTGGGACACACTGAAGCTTTCTTT
TRBV28,-,-,TRBJ2-1,CALGGESYNEQFF,TGTGCCCTAGGAGGCGAAAGTTACAATGAGCAGTTCTTC
TRBV28,-,-,TRBJ2-2,CASSFSGELFF,TGTGCCAGCAGTTTTAGCGGGGAGCTGTTTTTT
TRBV6-1,-,TRBD1,TRBJ1-2,CASSVGQGAYGYTF,TGTGCCAGCAGTGTCGGCCAGGGGGCGTACGGCTACACCTTC
TRBV13,-,TRBD2,TRBJ2-7,CASSRAGGPGEQYF,TGTGCCAGCAGCCGAGCGGGAGGGCCGGGTGAGCAGTACTTC
TRBV7-2,-,TRBD2,TRBJ2-7,CASSPTVGLARSSEQYF,TGTGCCAGCAGCCCGACTGTAGGACTAGCTCGTTCAAGCGAGCAGTACTTC
TRBV7-6,-,TRBD1,TRBJ2-7,CASSWTGEYEQYF,TGTGCCAGCAGCTGGACAGGGGAATACGAGCAGTACTTC
TRBV9,once,TRBD2,TRBJ2-7,CAKPKLAEQSYEQYF,TGTGCCAAACCAAAACTAGCGGAGCAATCATACGAGCAGTACTTC
TRBV7-9,-,TRBD1,TRBJ1-5,CASSTTGTGAGNQPQHF,TGTGCCAGCAGCACGACCGGGACAGGGGCAGGGAATCAGCCCCAGCATTTT
TRBV7-2,-,-,TRBJ1-1,CASSLDRNTEAFF,TGTGCCAGCAGCTTAGACAGAAACACTGAAGCTTTCTTT
TRBV7-3,-,-,TRBJ2-3,CASSFGISYTDTQYF,TGTGCCAGCAGCTTTGGAATTAGTTACACAGATACGCAGTATTTT
TRBV2,-,-,TRBJ2-3,CASSPGFGYTDTQYF,TGTGCCAGCAGTCCGGGTTTTGGATACACAGATACGCAGTATTTT
TRBV7-9,-,-,TRBJ2-7,CASSMTDPGEQYF,TGTGCCAGCAGCATGACAGACCCGGGCGAGCAGTACTTC
TRBV10-3,-,TRBD1,TRBJ2-1,CAIQGSSYNEQFF,TGTGCCATACAGGGGAGCTCCTACAATGAGCAGTTCTTC
TRBV7-3,-,-,TRBJ2-1,CASSPFLGGPANLLDNEQFF,TGTGCCAGCAGCCCCTTTTTGGGGGGGCCGGCGAACCTATTGGACAATGAGCAGTTCTTC
TRBV28,-,-,TRBJ2-1,CASRLPPYNEQFF,TGTGCCAGCAGACTCCCCCCCTACAATGAGCAGTTCTTC
TRBV27,-,-,TRBJ1-6,CASTLLGGNSPLHF,TGTGCCAGCACCCTCCTGGGGGGCAATTCACCCCTCCACTTT
TRBV29-1,-,-,TRBJ2-2,CSAFREGELFF,TGCAGCGCCTTCCGGGAAGGGGAGCTGTTTTTT
TRBV19,once,TRBD1,TRBJ1-5,CASTPDRGQGQPQHF,TGTGCCAGTACCCCGGACAGGGGGCAAGGGCAGCCCCAGCATTTT
TRBV15,-,TRBD2,TRBJ2-7,CATSTGLPGLAGEDEQYF,TGTGCCACCAGCACGGGACTCCCTGGACTAGCGGGAGAGGACGAGCAGTACTTC
TRBV7-3,-,TRBD2,TRBJ2-3,CASSLRPWAGGTDTQYF,TGTGCCAGCAGCTTAAGGCCGTGGGCGGGAGGCACAGATACGCAGTATTTT
TRBV9,-,-,TRBJ1-1,CASSVSVNTEAFF,TGTGCCAGCAGCGTATCGGTGAACACTGAAGCTTTCTTT
TRBV14,-,-,TRBJ2-1,CASSPGVYNEQFF,TGTGCCAGCAGCCCCGGGGTTTACAATGAGCAGTTCTTC
TRBV7-2,-,TRBD2,TRBJ2-1,CASSPGSGRVSEQFF,TGTGCCAGCAGCCCCGGTAGCGGGAGGGTTAGTGAGCAGTTCTTC
TRBV27,-,TRBD1,TRBJ2-7,CASSPGQAYEQYF,TGTGCCAGCAGCCCTGGACAGGCCTACGAGCAGTACTTC
TRBV6-1,-,-,TRBJ2-4,CASSPLAKNIQYF,TGTGCCAGCTCACCACTAGCCAAAAACATTCAGTACTTC
TRBV7-9,-,TRBD1,TRBJ2-4,CASSQTGVAKNIQYF,TGTGCCAGCAGCCAGACAGGGGTAGCCAAAAACATTCAGTACTTC
TRBV9,-,TRBD1,TRBJ2-7,CASSVDGQGAYEQYF,TGTGCCAGCAGCGTAGATGGACAGGGGGCCTACGAGCAGTACTTC
TRBV9,-,TRBD2,TRBJ2-3,CASSVRTSGVVWDTQYF,TGTGCCAGCAGCGTAAGGACTAGCGGGGTCGTTTGGGATACGCAGTATTTT